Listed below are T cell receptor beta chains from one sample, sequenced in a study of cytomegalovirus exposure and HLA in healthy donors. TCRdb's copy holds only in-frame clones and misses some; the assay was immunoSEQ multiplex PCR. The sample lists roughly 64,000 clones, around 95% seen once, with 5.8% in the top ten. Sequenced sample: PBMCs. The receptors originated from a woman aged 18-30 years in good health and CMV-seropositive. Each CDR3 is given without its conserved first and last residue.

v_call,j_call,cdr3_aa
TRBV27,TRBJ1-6,ASSTNYGGAPLH
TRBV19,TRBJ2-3,ASSMASGGVADTQY
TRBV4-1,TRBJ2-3,ASSQTSGRFADTQY
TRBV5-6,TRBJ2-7,ASSRTGYEQY
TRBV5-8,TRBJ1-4,ASRDRGWGTEKLF
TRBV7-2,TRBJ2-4,ASSADRSHDQNIQY
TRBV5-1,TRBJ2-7,ASSLADKAAQY
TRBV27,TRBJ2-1,ASSLASGSSNEQF
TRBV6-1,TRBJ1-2,ASKYRLNYGYT
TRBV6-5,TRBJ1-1,ASSTTGSVTEAF